The sample holds many counts of the clone carrying this T cell receptor beta chain. The germline V gene encodes CDR1 LNHNV and CDR2 YYDKDF (reference sequence). The CDR3 sequence is 19 residues long. With 2 bases removed from V and 0 bases from J, the gap between germline ends came to 20 bases. This entry is derived from a study of T cell repertoires in cytomegalovirus infection. Study-wide background: Both a matching HLA type and CMV infection were indicated by public TCR beta signatures.

TCRdb passed the reads through MiXCR, listing each CDR3 protein once. The data hold 100,000 to 150,000 distinct CDR3 sequences, with 7% to 10% observed a single time. This receptor was obtained from a human donor in good health (CMV status not recorded). Some clones in this sample may be carry-over from other donors' samples. Sequences were obtained from PBMCs. This rearrangement joins TRBV15 to TRBJ1-3; maybe TRBD1 (6 bases). The CDR3 here is CATSRYRDPPYSSGNTIYF. DNA of the CDR3: TGTGCCACCAGCAGATACAGGGATCCTCCTTATTCCTCTGGAAACACCATATATTTT.